The clone carrying this T cell receptor (beta chain) was counted once. The sample originates from a study of blood T cell repertoires in COVID-19. Study-level background: Samples taken during acute and convalescent COVID-19 were collected in the United States, Italy and Spain. T cells, B-cell-depleted T cells, or PBMCs supplied cDNA or gDNA.

In the original analysis: Amplification of reference gene primers was used by the study to estimate nucleated cell counts. Clones were read by immunoSEQ multiplex PCR, and TCRdb kept only the in-frame ones, dropping some. That table supplies the V and J calls and clone size; D and trimming were determined from the DNA. The sample lists around 230,000 clones; approximately 82% were seen once. CDR1 SGHNT and CDR2 YYREEE come from the germline V gene (reference sequence). The CDR3 consists of 16 residues. V was pared by 4 bases and J by 4 bases, with 18 bases between. The TCR originated in a woman between 70 and 85 years old with active or convalescent COVID-19. Sequenced sample: peripheral blood. This chain uses TRBV5-4 with TRBJ1-3, with a tentative D call TRBD1 (5 bases). In DNA, the CDR3 is TGTGCCAGCAGCCCGGGGGAGGAACAAGGCGGAAACACCATATATTTT. Translating it yields CASSPGEEQGGNTIYF.